Listed here are 23 T cell receptor beta chains from one sample, sequenced in a study of blood T cell repertoires in COVID-19. Assay used: immunoSEQ multiplex PCR; TCRdb lists only in-frame clones, some missing. The sample yields 35,000 to 45,000 clones, roughly nine tenths seen once. Sample: peripheral blood. Receptors were obtained from a human donor in a cohort sampled during active COVID-19.

With regard to this clone: In the same sample, other DNA sequences code for this CDR3. The gene calls are TRBV29-1 and TRBJ2-1; a weak D match, TRBD2 (6 bases). Trimming took off 4 bases at V and 4 bases at J, with 8 bases between the two ends. The CDR3 has 12 amino acids. Germline CDR1 and CDR2: SQVTM and ANQGSEA. As DNA, the CDR3 is TGCAGCGTTGCCGGGAGTTACAATGAGCAGTTCTTC. It is translated as CSVAGSYNEQFF.

This chain links TRBV7-6 with TRBJ1-1, with 7 bases matching TRBD1. The germline CDR1 and CDR2 sequences are SGHVS and FNYEAQ. The CDR3 has 13 amino acids. V lost 5 bases to trimming and J lost 5 bases; unmatched junction nucleotides: 5. The CDR3 loop is CASSTTGYTEAFF. Written as DNA, the CDR3 is TGTGCCAGCAGCACGACAGGGTATACTGAAGCTTTCTTT.

The V call is TRBV6-5, the J call TRBJ2-2; 10 bases agree with TRBD2. Germline V CDR1 and CDR2: MNHEY, SVGAGI. This CDR3 has 13 amino acids. J was trimmed by 9 bases and V by 5 bases; bases with no gene match: 3. CDR3 DNA sequence: TGTGCCAGCAGTAGCGGGGGGGCCCGGGAGCTGTTTTTT. Its protein product is CASSSGGARELFF.

This clone was observed a few times. The genes are TRBV24-1 and TRBJ2-5; maybe TRBD1 (7 bases). CDR3 length: 16 amino acids. The germline V gene encodes CDR1 KGHDR and CDR2 SFDVKD. Trimming left V 3 bases short and J 2 bases short, with 15 bases between. The CDR3 protein is CATSDMRQGGQETQYF. The CDR3 DNA follows: TGTGCCACCAGTGATATGAGACAGGGAGGTCAAGAGACCCAGTACTTC.

V and J are TRBV9 and TRBJ2-2, with 11 bases identical to TRBD1. Germline V gene lookup returns CDR1 SGDLS and CDR2 YYNGEE. V lost 1 base to trimming and J lost 4 bases; unmatched junction nucleotides: 3. The CDR3 is 16 residues long. CDR3 amino acids: CASSVTGTGGTGELFF. CDR3 nucleotide sequence: TGTGCCAGCAGCGTAACCGGGACAGGGGGCACCGGGGAGCTGTTTTTT.

With regard to this clone: The sample carries other DNA sequences with the same CDR3. This chain uses TRBV5-1 with TRBJ2-2, with a weak D call TRBD1 (5 bases). Germline V lookup: CDR1 SGHRS, CDR2 YFSETQ. Deletions cut 0 bases from V and 2 bases from J, with 5 bases between. The CDR3 loop spans 14 amino acids. The CDR3 bases are TGCGCCAGCAGCTTGGGGGGCAACACCGGGGAGCTGTTTTTT. This codes for CASSLGGNTGELFF.

This rearrangement joins TRBV2 to TRBJ2-7, with 9 nucleotides matching TRBD2. Germline V lookup: CDR1 SNHLY, CDR2 FYNNEI. CDR3 length: 16 amino acids. Losses at the gene ends were 5 bases for V and 3 bases for J; bases not matched to a gene: 11. The CDR3 protein is CASSPPLAGESYEQYF. CDR3 nucleotide sequence: TGTGCCAGCAGTCCACCCTTAGCGGGAGAGAGCTACGAGCAGTACTTC.

The genes are TRBV6-6 and TRBJ2-3; D might be TRBD1 (6 bases). Trimming took off 6 bases at V and 3 bases at J, with 13 bases between the two ends. This CDR3 is 14 amino acids long. Germline V gives CDR1 MNHNY, CDR2 SVGAGI (reference sequence). The chain's CDR3 is CASRGAAGTDTQYF. CDR3 sequence (DNA): TGTGCCAGCAGGGGGGCGGCCGGGACAGATACGCAGTATTTT.

This clone was observed a single time. This sequence joins TRBV18 and TRBJ2-2, with D possibly TRBD2 on 6 matching bases. V gave up 3 bases and J gave up 1 base, with 9 bases separating them. CDR1 is KGHSH, CDR2 LQKENI, per germline. This CDR3 spans 15 amino acids. The CDR3 sequence: CASSPREWNTGELFF. In nucleotides, the CDR3 is TGTGCCAGCTCACCCCGGGAGTGGAACACCGGGGAGCTGTTTTTT.

The V and J genes are TRBV4-2 and TRBJ2-5; maybe TRBD2 (7 bases). V was cut by 4 bases and J by 5 bases, with 17 bases left in between. Germline V gene lookup returns CDR1 LGHNA and CDR2 YNFKEQ. The CDR3 has 15 residues. The CDR3 reads CASSLGGAQPETQYF. DNA of the CDR3: TGTGCCAGCAGCCTAGGGGGGGCCCAGCCCGAGACCCAGTACTTC.

J is TRBJ2-7 and V is TRBV4-1; maybe TRBD2 (5 bases). The V end was cut by 3 bases, the J end by 4 bases, with 13 bases between. The CDR3 runs to 14 residues. Germline V gene data show CDR1 as MGHRA and CDR2 as YSYEKL. The CDR3 sequence is CASSHIPGGYEQYF. CDR3 coding DNA: TGCGCCAGCAGCCACATTCCAGGAGGATACGAGCAGTACTTC.

This chain joins TRBV6-5 and TRBJ2-7, with 8 bases matching TRBD1. This CDR3 spans 15 amino acids. The germline CDR1 and CDR2 sequences are MNHEY and SVGAGI. V was clipped by 5 bases and J by 3 bases; unmatched bases: 9. CDR3 DNA sequence: TGTGCCAGCAGTCCAATCAGGGGGCCCCGCTACGAGCAGTACTTC. It encodes CASSPIRGPRYEQYF.

The chain has TRBV5-1 and TRBJ2-2; 10 nucleotides match TRBD2. Germline V gene data show CDR1 as SGHRS and CDR2 as YFSETQ. This CDR3 is built from 16 residues. Trimming removed 1 base from V and 9 bases from J; junction bases left unmatched: 9. The CDR3 coding sequence is TGCGCCAGCAGCTTGCTGGCTAGCGGGGGCCTAAGGGAGCTGTTTTTT. Translated, it gives CASSLLASGGLRELFF.

The genes are TRBV6-2 or TRBV6-3 and TRBJ1-5; unclear D gene. This CDR3 is 14 amino acids long. The V gene lost 2 bases and the J gene lost 6 bases, with 11 bases spanning the gap. Germline CDR1 and CDR2: MNHEY and SVGEGT. The CDR3 nucleotides read TGTGCCAGCAGTTACCCCGTAGCCAGTCAGCCCCAGCATTTT. Protein product: CASSYPVASQPQHF.

The chain employs TRBV3-1 (or the pseudogene TRBV3-2) and TRBJ2-1; 11 bases match TRBD2. Per the germline V gene, CDR1 is LGHDT and CDR2 is YNNKEL (reference sequence). This CDR3 region has 15 residues. The ends lost 4 bases at V and 7 bases at J; junction bases unmatched: 6. The CDR3 DNA is TGTGCCAGCAGCCTACTAGCGGGAGCAGATAATGAGCAGTTCTTC. This translates into CASSLLAGADNEQFF.

This clone was found once. The rearrangement uses TRBV7-9 and TRBJ1-2; a possible D gene is TRBD1 (6 bases). CDR1 and CDR2 (germline): SEHNR, FQNEAQ (reference sequence). The V and J ends lost 11 bases and 5 bases respectively, with 15 bases between them. This CDR3 comprises 12 residues. The CDR3 loop is CAEEGVPYGYTF. CDR3 DNA: TGTGCCGAAGAGGGGGTTCCGTATGGCTACACCTTC. Together with reference TRBV7-9 and TRBJ1-2, the CDR3 gives the full variable domain: DTGVSQNPRHKITKRGQNVTFRCDPISEHNRLYWYRQTLGQGPEFLTYFQNEAQLEKSRLLSDRFSAERPKGSFSTLEIQRTEQGDSAMYLCAEEGVPYGYTFGSGTRLTVV.

The rearrangement links TRBV2 to TRBJ2-7, with D possibly being TRBD1 (6 bases). Between the trimmed V and J ends, which lost 4 bases and 2 bases, there was a span of 6 bases. The CDR3 contains 12 residues. Germline loops: CDR1 SNHLY, CDR2 FYNNEI. CDR3 sequence reads: CASSAGAYEQYF. CDR3 DNA sequence: TGTGCCAGCAGTGCAGGGGCCTACGAGCAGTACTTC.

This clone counts as medium-sized. V is TRBV4-1 and J is TRBJ2-1, with a tentative D call TRBD2 (6 bases). V lost 5 bases, J lost 0 bases, and 17 bases lay in between. The germline V gene has CDR1 MGHRA and CDR2 YSYEKL. CDR3 size: 17 residues. The CDR3 coding sequence is TGCGCCAGCAGCATCTCCGGGACTCCTCTCTCCTACAATGAGCAGTTCTTC. This gives the protein CASSISGTPLSYNEQFF.

This clone showed up just a few times. This sequence joins TRBV27 and TRBJ1-6; possible D gene TRBD1, 5 bases. The CDR3 is made up of 15 amino acids. The V gene's germline CDR1 is MNHEY and CDR2 SMNVEV (reference sequence). The V end lost 9 bases, the J end lost 1 base, and 13 bases lay between the germline ends. The CDR3 region has the DNA TGTGCCAGATCGACCGGGGGGTCCTATAATTCACCCCTCCACTTT. Residues: CARSTGGSYNSPLHF.

V gene TRBV7-9 combines with J gene TRBJ2-1; D gene ambiguous. V gave up 0 bases and J gave up 9 bases, with 12 bases separating them. The CDR3 is 14 residues long. Germline lookup yields CDR1 SEHNR and CDR2 FQNEAQ (reference sequence). The CDR3 region is CASSLAQAAIEQFF. In nucleotides, the CDR3 is TGTGCCAGCAGCTTAGCTCAGGCTGCAATTGAGCAGTTCTTC.

This sequence joins TRBV9 and TRBJ2-1; 8 nucleotides align to TRBD2. The germline V gene encodes CDR1 SGDLS and CDR2 YYNGEE. There are 15 residues in the CDR3. The V and J ends lost 4 bases and 0 bases, in that order; junction bases with no gene match: 3. DNA of the CDR3: TGTGCCAGCAGCCCGGGGGGGAGCTCCTACAATGAGCAGTTCTTC. It is translated as CASSPGGSSYNEQFF.

V and J are TRBV7-8 and TRBJ2-7, with 7 bases that match TRBD2. The CDR3 consists of 15 residues. V lost 5 bases, J lost 4 bases, and 11 bases stayed unmatched. Germline V CDR1 and CDR2: SGHVS, FQNEAQ. CDR3 in amino acids: CASSRLAAREYEQYF. The CDR3 nucleotides read TGTGCCAGCAGCCGTCTAGCGGCCAGGGAGTACGAGCAGTACTTC.

The chain combines TRBV24-1 with TRBJ2-1; D is ambiguous. This CDR3 region has 12 residues. Germline CDR1 and CDR2: KGHDR and SFDVKD. Trimming left V 9 bases short and J 4 bases short, with 9 bases between. In DNA, the CDR3 is TGTGCCACCCGAGGCCCTTACAATGAGCAGTTCTTC. It codes for CATRGPYNEQFF.